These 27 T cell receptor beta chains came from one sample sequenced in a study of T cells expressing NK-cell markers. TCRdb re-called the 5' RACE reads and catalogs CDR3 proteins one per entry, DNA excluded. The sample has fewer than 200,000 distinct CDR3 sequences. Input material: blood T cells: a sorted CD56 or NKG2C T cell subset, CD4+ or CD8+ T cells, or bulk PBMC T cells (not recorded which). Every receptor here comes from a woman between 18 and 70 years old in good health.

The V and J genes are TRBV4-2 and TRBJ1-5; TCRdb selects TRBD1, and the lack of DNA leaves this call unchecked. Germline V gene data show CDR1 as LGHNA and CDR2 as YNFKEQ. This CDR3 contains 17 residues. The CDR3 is CASSQDGVPDSNQPQHF.

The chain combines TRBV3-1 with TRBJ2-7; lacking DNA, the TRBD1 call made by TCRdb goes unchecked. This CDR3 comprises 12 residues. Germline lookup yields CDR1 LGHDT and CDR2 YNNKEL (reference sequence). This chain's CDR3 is CASSLGTLGQYF.

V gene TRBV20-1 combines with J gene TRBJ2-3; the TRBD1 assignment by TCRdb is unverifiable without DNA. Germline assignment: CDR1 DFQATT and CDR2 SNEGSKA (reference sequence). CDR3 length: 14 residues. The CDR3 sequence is CSAVYPLRPDTQYF.

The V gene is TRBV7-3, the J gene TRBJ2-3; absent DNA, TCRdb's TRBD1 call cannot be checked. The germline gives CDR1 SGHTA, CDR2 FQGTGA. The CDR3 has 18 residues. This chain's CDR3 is CASSYSWPQGTGTDTQYF.

The CDR3 loop reads CASNAGGSSGANVLTF. The gene calls are TRBV2 and TRBJ2-6; TCRdb gives TRBD2 as the D gene, but with no DNA this cannot be confirmed. The CDR3 runs to 16 residues. Germline CDR1 SNHLY, CDR2 FYNNEI.

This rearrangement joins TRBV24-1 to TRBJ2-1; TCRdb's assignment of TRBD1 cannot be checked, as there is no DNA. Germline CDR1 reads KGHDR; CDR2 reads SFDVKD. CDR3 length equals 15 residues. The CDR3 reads CATSEGQQQGSVQFF.

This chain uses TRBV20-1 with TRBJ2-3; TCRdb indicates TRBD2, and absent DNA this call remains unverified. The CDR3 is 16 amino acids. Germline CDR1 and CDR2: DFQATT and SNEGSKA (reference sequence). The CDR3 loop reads CSAHSGTYTSTDTQYF.

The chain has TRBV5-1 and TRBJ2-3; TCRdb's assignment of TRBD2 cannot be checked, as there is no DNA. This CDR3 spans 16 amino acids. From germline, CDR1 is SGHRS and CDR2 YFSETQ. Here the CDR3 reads CASSFTSGRGADTQYF. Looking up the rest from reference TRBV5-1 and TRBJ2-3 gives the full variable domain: KAGVTQTPRYLIKTRGQQVTLSCSPISGHRSVSWYQQTPGQGLQFLFEYFSETQRNKGNFPGRFSGRQFSNSRSEMNVSTLELGDSALYLCASSFTSGRGADTQYFGPGTRLTVL.

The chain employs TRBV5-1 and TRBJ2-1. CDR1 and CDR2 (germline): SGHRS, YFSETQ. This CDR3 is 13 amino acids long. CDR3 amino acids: CASSLDGNPDQFF. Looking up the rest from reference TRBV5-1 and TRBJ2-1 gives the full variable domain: KAGVTQTPRYLIKTRGQQVTLSCSPISGHRSVSWYQQTPGQGLQFLFEYFSETQRNKGNFPGRFSGRQFSNSRSEMNVSTLELGDSALYLCASSLDGNPDQFFGPGTRLTVL.

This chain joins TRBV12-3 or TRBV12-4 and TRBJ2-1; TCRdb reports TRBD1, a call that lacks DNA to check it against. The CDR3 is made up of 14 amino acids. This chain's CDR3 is CASSPSRDYNEQFF.

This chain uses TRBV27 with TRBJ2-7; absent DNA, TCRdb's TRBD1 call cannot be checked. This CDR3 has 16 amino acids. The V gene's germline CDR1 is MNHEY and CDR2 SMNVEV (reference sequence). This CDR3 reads CASSFSGTGGMYEQYF.

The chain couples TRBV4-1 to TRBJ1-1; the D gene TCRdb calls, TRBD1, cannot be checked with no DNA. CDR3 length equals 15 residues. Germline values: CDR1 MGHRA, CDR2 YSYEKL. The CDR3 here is CASSLHTGVGTEAFF.

The CDR3 sequence: CSARDPAGAFYEQYF. This chain uses TRBV20-1 with TRBJ2-7; absent DNA, TCRdb's TRBD1 call cannot be checked. The CDR3 loop spans 15 amino acids. Germline V CDR1 and CDR2: DFQATT, SNEGSKA (reference sequence).

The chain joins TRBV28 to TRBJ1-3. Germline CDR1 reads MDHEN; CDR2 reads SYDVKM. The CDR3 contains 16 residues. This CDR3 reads CASSLSQAISGNTIYF. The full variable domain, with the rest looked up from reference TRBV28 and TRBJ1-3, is DVKVTQSSRYLVKRTGEKVFLECVQDMDHENMFWYRQDPGLGLRLIYFSYDVKMKEKGDIPEGYSVSREKKERFSLILESASTNQTSMYLCASSLSQAISGNTIYFGEGSWLTVV.

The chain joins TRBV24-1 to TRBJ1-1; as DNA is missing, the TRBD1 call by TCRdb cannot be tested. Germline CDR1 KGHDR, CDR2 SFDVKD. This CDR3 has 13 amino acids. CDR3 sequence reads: CATSDPGQGKAFF.

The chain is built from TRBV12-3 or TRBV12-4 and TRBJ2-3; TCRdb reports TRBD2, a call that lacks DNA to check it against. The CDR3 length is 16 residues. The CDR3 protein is CASSFRIAGTTDTQYF.

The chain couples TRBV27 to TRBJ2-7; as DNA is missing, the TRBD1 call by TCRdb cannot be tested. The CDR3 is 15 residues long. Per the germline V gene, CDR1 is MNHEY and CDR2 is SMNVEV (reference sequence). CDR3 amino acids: CASRLGTDSSYEQYF.

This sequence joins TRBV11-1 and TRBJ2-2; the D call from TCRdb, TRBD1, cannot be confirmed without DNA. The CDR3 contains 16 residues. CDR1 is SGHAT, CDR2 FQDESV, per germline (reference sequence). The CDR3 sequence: CASSLGRKGLTGELFF.

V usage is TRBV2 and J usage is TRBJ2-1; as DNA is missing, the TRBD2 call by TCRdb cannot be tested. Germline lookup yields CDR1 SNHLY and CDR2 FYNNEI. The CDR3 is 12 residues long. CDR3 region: CASQLGGTSHFF. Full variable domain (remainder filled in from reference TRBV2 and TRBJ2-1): EPEVTQTPSHQVTQMGQEVILRCVPISNHLYFYWYRQILGQKVEFLVSFYNNEISEKSEIFDDQFSVERPDGSNFTLKIRSTKLEDSAMYFCASQLGGTSHFFGPGTRLTVL.

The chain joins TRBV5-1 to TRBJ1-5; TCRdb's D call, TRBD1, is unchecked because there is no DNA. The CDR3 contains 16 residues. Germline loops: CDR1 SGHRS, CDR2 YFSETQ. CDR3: CASSLGPGVSNQPQHF. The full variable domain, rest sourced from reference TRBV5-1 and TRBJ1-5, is KAGVTQTPRYLIKTRGQQVTLSCSPISGHRSVSWYQQTPGQGLQFLFEYFSETQRNKGNFPGRFSGRQFSNSRSEMNVSTLELGDSALYLCASSLGPGVSNQPQHFGDGTRLSIL.

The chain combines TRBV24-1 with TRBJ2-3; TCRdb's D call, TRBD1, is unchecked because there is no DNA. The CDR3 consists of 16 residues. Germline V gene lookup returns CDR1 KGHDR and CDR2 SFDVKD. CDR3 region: CATMDAMGGVTDTQYF.

The CDR3 is CASRPDRTGELFF. This chain uses TRBV6-1 with TRBJ2-2. CDR3 length: 13 residues. In germline, CDR1 is MNHNS, CDR2 SASEGT.

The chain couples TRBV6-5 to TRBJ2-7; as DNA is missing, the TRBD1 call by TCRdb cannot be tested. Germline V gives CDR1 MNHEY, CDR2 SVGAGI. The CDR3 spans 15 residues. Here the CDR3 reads CASSYSSQGPYEQYF.

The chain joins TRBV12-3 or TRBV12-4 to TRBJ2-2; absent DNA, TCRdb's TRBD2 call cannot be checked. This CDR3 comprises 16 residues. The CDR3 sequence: CASSLFTWGDTGELFF.

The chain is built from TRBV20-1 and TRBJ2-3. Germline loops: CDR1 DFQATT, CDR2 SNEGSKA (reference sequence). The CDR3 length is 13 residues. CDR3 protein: CSASSLAADTQYF.

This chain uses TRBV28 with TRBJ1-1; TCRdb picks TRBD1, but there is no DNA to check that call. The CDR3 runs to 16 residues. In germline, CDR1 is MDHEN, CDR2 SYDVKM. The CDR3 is CASGNLDRAVNTEAFF.

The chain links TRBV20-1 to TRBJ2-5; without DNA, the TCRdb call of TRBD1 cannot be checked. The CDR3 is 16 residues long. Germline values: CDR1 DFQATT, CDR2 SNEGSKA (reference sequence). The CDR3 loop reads CSALGQGRNAKETQYF.